This T cell receptor beta chain was captured by sequencing in a study of T cell responses to AZD1222 COVID-19 vaccine. J gave up 5 bases and V 3 bases, and 2 bases lay outside the gene matches. This CDR3 region has 14 residues. Germline values: CDR1 MNHNS, CDR2 SASEGT. Method: immunoSEQ multiplex PCR; TCRdb's copy keeps in-frame clones and lacks some. The sample records roughly 180,000 clones, roughly nine tenths being singletons. As for this clone: Antigen: not known.

Study-wide results and caveats: Donors skewed white British and female; clonal diversity was possibly underestimated. Just 5 or 6 AZD1222 recipients tested seropositive at baseline.

This material consisted of peripheral blood, taken 28 days after the second AZD1222 dose. This TCR came from an adult who received the AZD1222 COVID-19 vaccine. This chain links TRBV6-1 with TRBJ1-5, with 9 nucleotides matching TRBD1. The CDR3: CASSDTGGHQPQHF. In nucleotides, the CDR3 is TGTGCCAGCAGTGATACAGGGGGCCATCAGCCCCAGCATTTT.